This TCR beta chain was observed in a study of blood T cell repertoires in COVID-19. For the study at large: Sources were T cells, B-cell-depleted T cells, or PBMCs; the material itself was cDNA or gDNA.

The ends lost 2 bases at V and 6 bases at J; junction bases unmatched: 10. There are 15 residues in the CDR3. The V gene's germline CDR1 is GTSNPN and CDR2 SVGIG (reference sequence). A case of COVID-19 had been met by exposed participants within 2 weeks before study entry. TCRdb's table, derived via immunoSEQ multiplex PCR, lists solely in-frame clones and lacks some. The sample yields 130,000 to 150,000 clones, less than 90% seen once. Sequencing input: PBMCs or T cells enriched from blood (not recorded which). The TCR comes from a woman in her forties or fifties who had been exposed to COVID-19. The chain links TRBV30 to TRBJ1-1; 9 positions agree with TRBD1. CDR3 amino acids: CAWSTRTGAASEAFF. CDR3 nucleotide sequence: TGTGCCTGGAGTACAAGGACAGGGGCTGCGTCTGAAGCTTTCTTT. The variable domain in full, with the rest retrieved from reference TRBV30 and TRBJ1-1, is SQTIHQWPATLVQPVGSPLSLECTVEGTSNPNLYWYRQAAGRGLQLLFYSVGIGQISSEVPQNLSASRPQDRQFILSSKKLLLSDSGFYLCAWSTRTGAASEAFFGQGTRLTVV.